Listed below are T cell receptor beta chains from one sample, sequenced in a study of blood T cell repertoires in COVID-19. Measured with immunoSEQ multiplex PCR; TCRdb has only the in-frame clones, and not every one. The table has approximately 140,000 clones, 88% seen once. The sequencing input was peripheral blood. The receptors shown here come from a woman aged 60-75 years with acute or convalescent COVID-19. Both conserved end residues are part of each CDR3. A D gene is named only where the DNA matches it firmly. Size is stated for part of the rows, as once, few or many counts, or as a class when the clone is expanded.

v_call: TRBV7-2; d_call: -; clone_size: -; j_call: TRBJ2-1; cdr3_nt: TGTGCCAGCAGCTTAGCTATAGGGACTTACAATGAGCAGTTCTTC; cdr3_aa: CASSLAIGTYNEQFF
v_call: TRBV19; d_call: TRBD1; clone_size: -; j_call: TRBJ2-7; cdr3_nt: TGTGCCAGTAGTCTTAAACAGGGGACCGACGAGCAGTACTTC; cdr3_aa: CASSLKQGTDEQYF
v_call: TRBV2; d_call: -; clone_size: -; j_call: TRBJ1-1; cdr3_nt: TGTGCCAGCAGTGTCGGCCAGGGAAGGGGAATCACTGAAGCTTTCTTT; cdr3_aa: CASSVGQGRGITEAFF
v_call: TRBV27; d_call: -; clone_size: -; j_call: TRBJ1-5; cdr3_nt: TGTGCCAGCAGTGAAGGACAGCTCAGGGGGCCCCAGCATTTT; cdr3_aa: CASSEGQLRGPQHF
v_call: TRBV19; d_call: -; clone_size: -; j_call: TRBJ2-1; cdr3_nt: TGTGCCAGTAGTATACAGTTCAGCGGGCTCAATGAGCAGTTCTTC; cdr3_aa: CASSIQFSGLNEQFF
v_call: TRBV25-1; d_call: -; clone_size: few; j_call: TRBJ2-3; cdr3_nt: TGTGCCAGCAGGGGTCCGGGGGATACGCAGTATTTT; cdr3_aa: CASRGPGDTQYF
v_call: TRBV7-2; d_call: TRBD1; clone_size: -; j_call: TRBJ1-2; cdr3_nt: TGTGCCAGCGCCTCAGGGGGCGGGCTACGTGGCTATGGCTACACCTTC; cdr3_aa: CASASGGGLRGYGYTF
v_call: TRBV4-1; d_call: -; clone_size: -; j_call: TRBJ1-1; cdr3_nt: TGCGCCAGCAGCCTAACCACGCGACAGATGAACACTGAAGCTTTCTTT; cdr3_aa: CASSLTTRQMNTEAFF
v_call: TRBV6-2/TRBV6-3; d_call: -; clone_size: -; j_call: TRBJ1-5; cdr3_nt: TGTGCCAGCAGTTACTCGATGGGGGGGGCCAGCAATCAGCCCCAGCATTTT; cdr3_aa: CASSYSMGGASNQPQHF
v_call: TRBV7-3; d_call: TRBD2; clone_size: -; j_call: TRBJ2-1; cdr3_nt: TGTGCCAGCAGCCGACTAGCGGGGTTAGACAATGAGCAGTTCTTC; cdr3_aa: CASSRLAGLDNEQFF
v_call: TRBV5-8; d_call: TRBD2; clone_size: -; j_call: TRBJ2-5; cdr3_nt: TGTGCCAGCAGCTTGGGAGCTAGCGGGGGGCCCCAAGAGACCCAGTACTTC; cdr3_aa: CASSLGASGGPQETQYF
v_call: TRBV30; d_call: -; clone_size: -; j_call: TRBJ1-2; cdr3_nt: TGTGCCTGGAGTGCGGCTAACTATGGCTACACCTTC; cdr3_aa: CAWSAANYGYTF
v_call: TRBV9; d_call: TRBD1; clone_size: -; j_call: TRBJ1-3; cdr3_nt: TGTGCCAGCAGCGGGAGAACATATGCGGACAGGAGTGGAAACACCATATATTTT; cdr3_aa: CASSGRTYADRSGNTIYF
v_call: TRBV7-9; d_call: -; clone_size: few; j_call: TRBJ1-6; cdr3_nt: TGTGCCAGCAACCGGGACAACAATAATTCACCCCTCCACTTT; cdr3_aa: CASNRDNNNSPLHF
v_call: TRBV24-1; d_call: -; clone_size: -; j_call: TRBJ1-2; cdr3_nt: TGTGCCACCAGTGACATCGCGGATGGCTACACCTTC; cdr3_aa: CATSDIADGYTF
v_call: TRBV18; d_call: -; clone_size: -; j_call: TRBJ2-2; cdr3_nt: TGTGCCAGCTCACCAGACAGGACCGGGGAGCTGTTTTTT; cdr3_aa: CASSPDRTGELFF
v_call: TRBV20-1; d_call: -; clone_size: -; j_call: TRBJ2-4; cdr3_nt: TGCAGTGCTAGTCGCCAGTCCGCCAAAAACATTCAGTACTTC; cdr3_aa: CSASRQSAKNIQYF
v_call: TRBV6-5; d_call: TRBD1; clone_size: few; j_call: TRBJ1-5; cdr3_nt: TGTGCCAGCAGTCATTACAGGGGGCTGGGGGAACCCCAGCATTTT; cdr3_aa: CASSHYRGLGEPQHF
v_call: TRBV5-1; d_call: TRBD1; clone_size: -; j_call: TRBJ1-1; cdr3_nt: TGCGCCAGCAGTATACAGGGGACTGAAGCTTTCTTT; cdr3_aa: CASSIQGTEAFF
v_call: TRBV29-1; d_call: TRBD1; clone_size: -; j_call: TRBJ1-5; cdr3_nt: TGCAGCGTTGCTAAGGGACAGGCTGGGGGTGGGCCCCAGCATTTT; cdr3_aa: CSVAKGQAGGGPQHF
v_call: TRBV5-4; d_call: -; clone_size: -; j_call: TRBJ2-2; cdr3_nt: TGTGCCAGCAGCTTGTCAGGAGGCGGGGAGCTGTTTTTT; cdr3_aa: CASSLSGGGELFF
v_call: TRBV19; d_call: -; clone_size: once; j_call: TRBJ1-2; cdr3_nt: TGTGCCAGTAGTACGACAGAGAACTATGGCTACACCTTC; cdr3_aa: CASSTTENYGYTF
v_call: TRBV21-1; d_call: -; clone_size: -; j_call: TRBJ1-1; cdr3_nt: TGTGCCAGCACCACGGACAGGGTAAATGCTGAAGCTTTCTTT; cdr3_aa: CASTTDRVNAEAFF
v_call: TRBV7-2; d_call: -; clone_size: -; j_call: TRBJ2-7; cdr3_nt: TGTGCCAGCAGCTTAGTGGAGGACTCCTACGAGCAGTACTTC; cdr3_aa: CASSLVEDSYEQYF
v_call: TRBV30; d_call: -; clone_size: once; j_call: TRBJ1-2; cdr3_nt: TGTGCCTGGAGCGTAGAAGGGGCCGCCCCCTATGGCTACACCTTC; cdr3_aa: CAWSVEGAAPYGYTF
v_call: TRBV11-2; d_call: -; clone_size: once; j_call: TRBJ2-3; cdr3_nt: TGTGCCAGCAGCCTTGGTTCCGGGACTTACACAGATACGCAGTATTTT; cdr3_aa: CASSLGSGTYTDTQYF
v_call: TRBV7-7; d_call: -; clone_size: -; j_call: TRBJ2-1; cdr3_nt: TGTGCTAGCAGCTTAGGGCAGGTATTATTCCATGAGCAGTTCTTC; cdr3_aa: CASSLGQVLFHEQFF
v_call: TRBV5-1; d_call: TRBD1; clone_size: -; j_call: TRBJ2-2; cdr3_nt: TGCGCCAGCAGCTTGAGACAGGGAACCACCGGGGAGCTGTTTTTT; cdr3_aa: CASSLRQGTTGELFF
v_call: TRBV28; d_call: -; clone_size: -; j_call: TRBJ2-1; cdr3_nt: TGTGCCAGCACCCCTCAGGGGAGCTCCTACAATGAGCAGTTCTTC; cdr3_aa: CASTPQGSSYNEQFF
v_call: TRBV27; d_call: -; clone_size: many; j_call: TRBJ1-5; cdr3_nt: TGTGCCAGCAGTTCTACTTCATTCGGGACACTCGATCAGCCCCAGCATTTT; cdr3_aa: CASSSTSFGTLDQPQHF
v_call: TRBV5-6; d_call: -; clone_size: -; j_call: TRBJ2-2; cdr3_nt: TGTGCCAGCAGCTTGGTAATCTCCGGGGAGCTGTTTTTT; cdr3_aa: CASSLVISGELFF
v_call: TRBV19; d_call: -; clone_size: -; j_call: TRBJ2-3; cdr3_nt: TGTGCCAGTAGTATCGGCGGGAGCACAGATACGCAGTATTTT; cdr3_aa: CASSIGGSTDTQYF
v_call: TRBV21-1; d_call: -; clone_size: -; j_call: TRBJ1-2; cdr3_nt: TGTGCCAGCAGCAAAGCCCCGGACAGGGCGGGCTGTGGCTACACCTTC; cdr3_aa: CASSKAPDRAGCGYTF
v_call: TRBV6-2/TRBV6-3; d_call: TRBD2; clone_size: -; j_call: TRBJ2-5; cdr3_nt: TGTGCCAGCAGTTTATCCCCAGCGGGGGGGCGAGGGGAGACCCAGTACTTC; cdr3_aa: CASSLSPAGGRGETQYF
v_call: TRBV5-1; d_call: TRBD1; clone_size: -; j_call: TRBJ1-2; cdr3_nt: TGCGCCAGCAGCCGCCGGGGACAGGGAGGCTACTTCTATGGCTACACCTTC; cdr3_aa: CASSRRGQGGYFYGYTF
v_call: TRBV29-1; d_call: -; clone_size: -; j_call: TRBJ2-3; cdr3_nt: TGCAGCGTTGAGCCCCCAGGATATAGCACAGATACGCAGTATTTT; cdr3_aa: CSVEPPGYSTDTQYF
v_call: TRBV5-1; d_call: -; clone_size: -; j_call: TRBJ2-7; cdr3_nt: TGCGCCAGCAGTTTGGTTTGGGCAGAGCAGCAGTACTTC; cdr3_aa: CASSLVWAEQQYF
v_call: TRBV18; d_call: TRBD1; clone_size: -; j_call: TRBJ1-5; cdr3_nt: TGTGCCAGCTCACTGGGACAGGTCAATCAGCCCCAGCATTTT; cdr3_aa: CASSLGQVNQPQHF
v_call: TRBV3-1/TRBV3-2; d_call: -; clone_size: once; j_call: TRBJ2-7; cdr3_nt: TGTGCCAGCAGCCAAGTAAACATCTACGAGCAGTACTTC; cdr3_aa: CASSQVNIYEQYF
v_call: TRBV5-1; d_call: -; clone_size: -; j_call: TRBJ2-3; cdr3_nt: TGCGCCAGCAATAAGGAGGGACTCATGCGGGGAGATACGCAGTATTTT; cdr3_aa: CASNKEGLMRGDTQYF
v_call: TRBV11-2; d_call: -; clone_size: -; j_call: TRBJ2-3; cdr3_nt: TGTGCCAGCAGCTTAGTTCATGTTTCCGGGGTGAGCACAGATACGCAGTATTTT; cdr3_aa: CASSLVHVSGVSTDTQYF
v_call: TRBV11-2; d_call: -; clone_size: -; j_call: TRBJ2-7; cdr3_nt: TGTGCCAGCAGCTTAGATTACAGTGCCTACGAGCAGTACTTC; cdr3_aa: CASSLDYSAYEQYF
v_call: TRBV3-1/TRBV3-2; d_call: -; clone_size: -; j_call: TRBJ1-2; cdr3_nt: TGTGCCAGCAGCCAAGATTGGGCAGTCAGCTATGGCTACACCTTC; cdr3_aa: CASSQDWAVSYGYTF
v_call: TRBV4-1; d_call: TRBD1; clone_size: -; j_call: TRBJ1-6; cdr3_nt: TGCGCCAGCAGCCAAGAACAGGGGTGGAATTCACCCCTCCACTTT; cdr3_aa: CASSQEQGWNSPLHF
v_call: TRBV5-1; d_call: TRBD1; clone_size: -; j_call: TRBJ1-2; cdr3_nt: TGCGCCAGCAGCCCCACAGGGGACCCTAACTATGGCTACACCTTC; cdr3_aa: CASSPTGDPNYGYTF
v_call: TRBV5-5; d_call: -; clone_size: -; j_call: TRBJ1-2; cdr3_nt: TGTGCCAGCAGCTTCGGGGCAGGGGTCTATGGCTACACCTTC; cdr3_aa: CASSFGAGVYGYTF
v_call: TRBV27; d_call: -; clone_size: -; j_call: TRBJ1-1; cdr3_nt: TGTGCCAGCATCGAAAGTGGGGGAGGGGTCTTACAGAACACTGAAGCTTTCTTT; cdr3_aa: CASIESGGGVLQNTEAFF
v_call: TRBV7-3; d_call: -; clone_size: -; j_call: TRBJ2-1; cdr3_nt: TGTGCCAGCAGCTTAAACGCGGGGGAGCAGTTCTTC; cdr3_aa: CASSLNAGEQFF
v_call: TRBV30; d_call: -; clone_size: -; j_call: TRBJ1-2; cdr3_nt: TGTGCCTGGAGTGTCTCAGGAGGGTATGGCTACACCTTC; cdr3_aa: CAWSVSGGYGYTF
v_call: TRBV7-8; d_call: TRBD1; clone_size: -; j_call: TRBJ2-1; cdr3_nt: TGTGCCAGCAGAAGGACAGGGGGTGGCAATGAGCAGTTCTTC; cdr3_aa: CASRRTGGGNEQFF
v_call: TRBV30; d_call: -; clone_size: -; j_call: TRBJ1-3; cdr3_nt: TGTGCCTGGACTACAGGGATCTCTGGAAACACCATATATTTT; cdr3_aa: CAWTTGISGNTIYF
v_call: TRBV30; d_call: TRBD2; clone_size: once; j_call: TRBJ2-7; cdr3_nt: TGTGCCTGGGATAAAATAGCGGGGGCCTACGAGCAGTACTTC; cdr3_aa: CAWDKIAGAYEQYF
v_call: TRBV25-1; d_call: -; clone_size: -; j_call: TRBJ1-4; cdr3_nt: TGTGCCAGCAGTGACGCAGGGGTCTCGAATGAAAAACTGTTTTTT; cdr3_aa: CASSDAGVSNEKLFF